This T cell receptor (beta chain) emerged from a study of early T cells in non-severe SARS-CoV-2 infection. Trimming stripped 2 bases from V and 0 bases from J, with 15 bases between. Germline CDR1 SGHDT, CDR2 YYEEEE. The CDR3 length is 18 residues. TCRdb reanalysed the 5' RACE reads using MiXCR and keeps one entry per CDR3 protein. The sample has about 50,000 distinct CDR3 sequences; about 9.3% are singletons. This chain uses TRBV5-6 with TRBJ2-6; D is perhaps TRBD1 or TRBD2 (5 bases each). The sequenced material came from whole blood. The source is an adult who was a healthcare worker with PCR-confirmed SARS-CoV-2 infection or an uninfected control (not recorded which). The CDR3 region has the DNA TGTGCCAGCAGCTTTCCCCCGGGGACCAGCTCTGGGGCCAACGTCCTGACTTTC. Its translation is CASSFPPGTSSGANVLTF.